Listed here are 10 T cell receptor beta chains from one sample, sequenced in a study of neurological immune-mediated disorders. TCRdb re-called the 5' RACE reads through MiXCR, storing one row per CDR3 protein. The top ten clones hold approximately 7.5% of a sample with approximately 87,000 distinct CDR3 sequences, around 14% of them seen once. Sample: PBMCs. The receptors originated from a woman aged 45-65 years in good health.

This clonotype has ten or more counts. The rearrangement links TRBV5-5 to TRBJ2-1, with D uncertain. Trimming shortened V by 0 bases and J by 5 bases, and 15 bases separated the two germline ends. The germline gives CDR1 SGHKS, CDR2 YYEKEE (reference sequence). This CDR3 comprises 16 residues. CDR3 bases: TGTGCCAGCAGCTTGGTCCCTCCGGTGGTGGACAATGAGCAGTTCTTC. Encoded protein: CASSLVPPVVDNEQFF. Drawing the rest from reference TRBV5-5 and TRBJ2-1, the complete variable domain is DAGVTQSPTHLIKTRGQQVTLRCSPISGHKSVSWYQQVLGQGPQFIFQYYEKEERGRGNFPDRFSARQFPNYSSELNVNALLLGDSALYLCASSLVPPVVDNEQFFGPGTRLTVL.

This clonotype was counted ten times or more. CDR3 nucleotide sequence: TGCAGTGCTAGACGGGTTAGCGGGGGCTTGGAGCAGTACTTC. Translated, it gives CSARRVSGGLEQYF. The chain links TRBV20-1 to TRBJ2-7; TRBD2 agrees at 9 bases. This CDR3 comprises 14 residues. Per the germline V gene, CDR1 is DFQATT and CDR2 is SNEGSKA (reference sequence). V lost 2 bases and J lost 7; bases outside the gene matches: 9.

This clonotype occurred many times. The gene calls are TRBV7-2 and TRBJ2-3; 10 nucleotides align to TRBD2. Germline CDR1 and CDR2: SGHTA and FQGNSA. The CDR3 loop spans 18 amino acids. J gave up 1 base and V 5 bases, and 12 bases lay outside the gene matches. CDR3 sequence reads: CASSLTPAGGRGTDTQYF. The CDR3, as DNA: TGTGCCAGCAGCCTAACACCAGCGGGGGGGCGTGGCACAGATACGCAGTATTTT.

The genes are TRBV7-9 and TRBJ2-7, with D perhaps being TRBD1 or TRBD2 (6 bases each). Per germline, CDR1 SEHNR and CDR2 FQNEAQ (reference sequence). The CDR3 is made up of 14 amino acids. V lost 9 bases to trimming and J lost 6 bases, with 21 bases between them. In DNA, the CDR3 is TGTGCCAGTAGCCGTTCGGGGGCAGAAATCGAGCAGTACTTC. It codes for CASSRSGAEIEQYF. The whole variable domain, remainder taken from reference TRBV7-9 and TRBJ2-7, is DTGVSQNPRHKITKRGQNVTFRCDPISEHNRLYWYRQTLGQGPEFLTYFQNEAQLEKSRLLSDRFSAERPKGSFSTLEIQRTEQGDSAMYLCASSRSGAEIEQYFGPGTRLTVT.

This clonotype was found many times. The J gene is TRBJ1-1, the V gene TRBV5-1; no clear D gene. Germline V gene lookup returns CDR1 SGHRS and CDR2 YFSETQ. The germline V and J ends were trimmed by 6 bases and 2 bases, with 11 bases remaining between them. The CDR3 has 13 residues. CDR3 loop: CASTVALNTEAFF. The CDR3 DNA is TGCGCCAGCACGGTGGCACTCAACACTGAAGCTTTCTTT.

This clonotype has a count of ten or more. The chain recombines TRBV20-1 with TRBJ1-2; 7 positions match TRBD1. This CDR3 is built from 14 residues. V lost 3 bases, J lost 3 bases, and 7 bases stayed unmatched. Germline V gene lookup returns CDR1 DFQATT and CDR2 SNEGSKA (reference sequence). The CDR3 DNA reads as TGCAGTGCTAGCCGACAGGGAACGTACTATGGCTACACCTTC. Residues: CSASRQGTYYGYTF.

This clonotype has a count of ten or more. The chain links TRBV7-2 to TRBJ2-7, with unresolved D. The germline V gene has CDR1 SGHTA and CDR2 FQGNSA. Trimming shortened V by 1 base and J by 0 bases, and 19 bases separated the two germline ends. There are 18 residues in the CDR3. The CDR3 is CASSLEGPSPLSSYEQYF. The CDR3 DNA reads TGTGCCAGCAGCTTAGAGGGCCCATCTCCCTTAAGCTCCTACGAGCAGTACTTC.

This clonotype occurred many times. This chain uses TRBV5-5 with TRBJ2-1; TRBD1 is a possible D gene (5 bases). The CDR3 has 13 amino acids. The V gene lost 0 bases and the J gene lost 9 bases, with 10 bases spanning the gap. CDR1 is SGHKS and CDR2 is YYEKEE in the germline V gene (reference sequence). CDR3 loop: CASSLEGWGEQFF. DNA of the CDR3: TGTGCCAGCAGCTTGGAGGGGTGGGGTGAGCAGTTCTTC. The full variable domain, with the rest looked up from reference TRBV5-5 and TRBJ2-1, is DAGVTQSPTHLIKTRGQQVTLRCSPISGHKSVSWYQQVLGQGPQFIFQYYEKEERGRGNFPDRFSARQFPNYSSELNVNALLLGDSALYLCASSLEGWGEQFFGPGTRLTVL.

This clonotype was observed many times. The V gene is TRBV20-1, the J gene TRBJ1-5, with 8 bases matching TRBD1. The CDR3 totals 14 residues. The trim removed 7 bases at V and 0 bases at J, leaving 5 bases unmatched. Looked up from germline, CDR1 is DFQATT and CDR2 is SNEGSKA (reference sequence). DNA of the CDR3: TGCAGTGGGGAGGACAGGGTTAGCAATCAGCCCCAGCATTTT. Encoded protein: CSGEDRVSNQPQHF.

This clonotype has a count of ten or more. J is TRBJ2-5 and V is TRBV5-1; the match to TRBD1 covers 12 bases. CDR1 and CDR2 (germline): SGHRS, YFSETQ. This CDR3 contains 15 residues. V was clipped by 7 bases and J by 4 bases; unmatched bases: 8. The CDR3: CASRGTGGGGETQYF. The DNA for the CDR3 is TGCGCCAGCCGCGGGACAGGGGGCGGTGGAGAGACCCAGTACTTC. Using reference TRBV5-1 and TRBJ2-5 for the parts outside the CDR3, the full variable domain is KAGVTQTPRYLIKTRGQQVTLSCSPISGHRSVSWYQQTPGQGLQFLFEYFSETQRNKGNFPGRFSGRQFSNSRSEMNVSTLELGDSALYLCASRGTGGGGETQYFGPGTRLLVL.